The rows below give T cell receptor beta chains drawn from one sample of a study of blood T cell repertoires in COVID-19. The method was immunoSEQ multiplex PCR; TCRdb's version includes in-frame clones alone and lacks a portion of them. The sample yields hundreds of thousands of clones, 65% to 85% seen once. The sample comprised peripheral blood. These receptors all stem from a woman aged 35 to 49 with active or convalescent COVID-19. Each CDR3 is given with its conserved first and last residue. The D gene is left open where the match is weak. Rows give clone size only sometimes, using once, few, many, or a class for an expanded clone.

CDR3 DNA,CDR3 protein,J gene,clone size,D gene,V gene
TGTGCCACCAGTGATGGGACTAGCGGAGCAGATACGCAGTATTTT,CATSDGTSGADTQYF,TRBJ2-3,.,TRBD2,TRBV24-1
TGTGCCAGCAGTACCCCGGGACAGGGGATCGGTGGCTACACCTTC,CASSTPGQGIGGYTF,TRBJ1-2,.,TRBD1,TRBV6-2/TRBV6-3
TGTGCCAGCAGCTTAACTCCTAGCGGGGGTGGTGATACGCAGTATTTT,CASSLTPSGGGDTQYF,TRBJ2-3,.,TRBD2,TRBV7-3
TGTGCCACCAGCTCCTTCCCTGAAAAACTGTTTTTT,CATSSFPEKLFF,TRBJ1-4,.,.,TRBV15
TGTGCCCGCGCTACGCAGGGTGAAAAACTGTTTTTT,CARATQGEKLFF,TRBJ1-4,.,.,TRBV30
TGTGCCAGCGAAACAAACTCTGGGGCCAACGTCCTGACTTTC,CASETNSGANVLTF,TRBJ2-6,.,.,TRBV6-5
TGTGCCAGCAGCCTGGGCCCGAACTATGGCTACACCTTC,CASSLGPNYGYTF,TRBJ1-2,.,.,TRBV12-3/TRBV12-4
TGTGCCAGCAGTTTATCGATGACGACTGTGGAGGCAGCTTTCTTT,CASSLSMTTVEAAFF,TRBJ1-1,.,.,TRBV27
TGTGCCAGCAGTGACGGTGGACAGGGGTCAGATACGCAGTATTTT,CASSDGGQGSDTQYF,TRBJ2-3,.,TRBD1,TRBV6-4
TGTGCCATCAGGGAGTTGGCGGGTCAGCCCCAGCATTTT,CAIRELAGQPQHF,TRBJ1-5,.,.,TRBV10-3
TGTGCCATCAGTGAGCCCACTTTGGACAGGGGCACTGAAGCTTTCTTT,CAISEPTLDRGTEAFF,TRBJ1-1,.,TRBD1,TRBV10-3
TGTGCCACCAGCAGAGTACAGGGACCCTATGGCTACACCTTC,CATSRVQGPYGYTF,TRBJ1-2,.,.,TRBV15
TGTGCCAGCAGTTTCTACGCGACCGGGGAGCTGTTTTTT,CASSFYATGELFF,TRBJ2-2,.,.,TRBV28
TGTGCCACCAGTGCCGGGAGCTATGGCTACACCTTC,CATSAGSYGYTF,TRBJ1-2,once,.,TRBV24-1
TGTGCCAGCAGCCTGGACCGGAGGGGCTACACCTTC,CASSLDRRGYTF,TRBJ1-2,.,.,TRBV6-5
TGTGCCAGCAGGGACAGGGGTCGGACTGAAGCTTTCTTT,CASRDRGRTEAFF,TRBJ1-1,.,TRBD1,TRBV11-2
TGTGCCAGCAGTTACTCGGGGGGTAATCAGCCCCAGCATTTT,CASSYSGGNQPQHF,TRBJ1-5,.,.,TRBV6-2/TRBV6-3